The TCR beta chain under discussion was sequenced for a study of T-cell reconstitution after alpha-beta-depleted transplantation in children (dated by TCRdb to the mid-2010s). At the level of the whole study: The study quantitatively tracked T-cell immune reconstitution after TCRalphabeta/CD19-depleted allogeneic hematopoietic cell transplantation in children using TCR repertoire profiling.

Library method: PCR. The sequencer was an Illumina HiSeq 2500. Molecular barcoding was employed in the preparation of TCR libraries, with unique molecular identifiers being used to normalize TCRbeta repertoire quantification. TCRdb reprocessed the public reads (quality trimming at Q25 with fastp, clone calling with MiXCR) and kept in-frame beta chains. One record per CDR3 amino acid sequence lists the most common genes and DNA. This sample comprises about 980,000 distinct CDR3 sequences, 25% to 35% of them detected only once. Roughly 28% of the sample is taken by the ten largest. The CDR3 holds 19 amino acids from the cysteine to the phenylalanine. Only the CDR3 region is kept as DNA, spanning 57 bases read in frame from base 1. V lost 1 base and J lost 5 bases, and the count of bases not matched to a germline gene is 18. Looking up the germline V gene yields CDR1 SQVTM and CDR2 ANQGSEA. Turning to this clonotype: This receptor's antigen is unknown. No quality values exist for individual bases; no much larger clone is one base distant.

What the authors observed across the whole study: In some patients, the high TCRbeta diversity seen at day 60 was put down to recipient T cells and intrathymic progenitors that had survived conditioning. Hyperexpanded clone frequencies declined over subsequent months; after one year, T-cell counts and TCRbeta diversity were mostly attributed to newly produced T cells. About two months after transplant, the apparently early recovery of alphabetaT-cell counts reportedly depended on just several hundred clones that had expanded rapidly and came from non-depleted graft cells.

Interpreted using the paper, the treatment or condition label stands for: allogeneic hematopoietic cell transplantation with graft depleted of TCRalphabeta T cells and CD19 B cells. TCRalphabeta/CD19-depleted allogeneic hematopoietic cell grafts were given to the transplant recipients, all of whom were children. Specimen: PBMCs, mostly from graft donor cells, collected 360 days after TCRalphabeta/CD19-depleted stem cell transplant. Recombination linked TRBV29-1 to TRBJ2-1; TRBD2 fits 9 bases in the junction. This sequence originates from a boy in the first two years of life who had a stem cell transplant for SCID, so the T cells may come from the graft donor. The CDR3 protein is CSVEAPGFRASGKDNEQFF. The DNA reads as follows: TGCAGCGTTGAAGCTCCAGGGTTTAGGGCTAGCGGGAAAGACAATGAGCAGTTCTTC.